This T cell receptor beta chain was observed in a study of CD8+ T cells in alopecia areata. The overall study: C3H/HeJ graft donors with spontaneous alopecia, aged about 6-12 months, supplied skin that was transplanted onto female C3H/HeJ mice aged about 7-10 weeks.

The V gene's germline CDR1 is LGHNA and CDR2 YNLKQL (reference sequence). The CDR3 is 16 residues long. V lost 0 bases and J lost 2, with 10 bases in between. Sorting used CD4, CD8alpha, NKG2D, NKG2ACE and other markers on pooled cutaneous lymph node cells. Study-wide findings and caveats: Scalp samples also yield sequences of resident alphabeta T cells from normal skin. Clonality was higher in lesional than normal scalp, especially in alopecia totalis/universalis. Researchers reported that TCR sharing among patients proved less clear than in mice, possibly HLA-linked.

Only a few counts were recorded for this clone. Its specificity is not known. All gene names here are mouse names. Read sequence stops 4 residues before the CDR3 end, and the germline J gene provides the missing end. As the sequencing template, cDNA was produced by extracting RNA and reverse transcribing it. The table came from immunoSEQ multiplex PCR; TCRdb's copy has only in-frame clones and leaves some out. The specimen has under 350,000 clones, none found just once. Sample: CD4+ T cells sorted from a lymph node. This clonotype was obtained from a C3H/HeJ mouse with alopecia areata. As its MHC haplotype, the strain has H2-k. The chain uses TRBV5 and TRBJ2-2; D remains ambiguous. The CDR3 loop is CASSQDQTINTGQLYF. The CDR3 bases that were read are TGTGCCAGCAGCCAAGATCAAACAATCAACACCGGG.